This paragraph reports one TCR beta chain. This clone has just one count. It has no known antigen specificity. No base-level quality is on record; no much larger clone is a single base apart. The cohort consisted of 600 to 700 healthy bone marrow donors. At the time of sampling, every cohort member was nominally healthy, though immune exposures that went unrecorded were likely present. The donor tested CMV seronegative, placing the donor among the roughly 340 seronegative members of the cohort. A peripheral blood sample was collected from each donor, and TCR beta sequencing was performed on peripheral blood mononuclear cells. Genomic DNA extraction from the blood cell samples was performed with the Qiagen DNeasy Blood Extraction Kit. In the germline V gene (reference sequence), CDR1 corresponds to LNHDA and CDR2 to SQIVND. The CDR3, cysteine through phenylalanine, is 15 amino acids long. Of all the DNA, just the CDR3 is kept, 45 bases in frame from base 1. A distance of 20 bases separates the germline ends of V and J, which lose 8 bases and 6 bases respectively.

The entry originates in a study of cytomegalovirus exposure and HLA in healthy donors (dated by TCRdb to about 2017). Background for the entire study: In an earlier analysis of under 750 of the donors, 250 to 350 Gb of sequence data and approximately 100 million unique TCR beta sequences from about 179 million T cells were reported. Because of strong linkage in the cohort, four to six DR-DQ haplotypes were treated as single units for association and clustering. Alongside the repertoire data, information on donor age, sex, ethnicity and CMV serostatus was compiled. Rather than using new phenotypic data, the later analysis identified candidate immune exposures from TCR beta sequences and from how often those sequences occurred across donors. A later analysis re-examined previously published TCR beta repertoires from about 670 donors and added high-resolution HLA genotyping to investigate patterns of TCR occurrence. Of the approximately 400 genotyped donors, 80% to 90% were placed in the genetic ancestry cluster associated with self-reported Caucasian donors. The study aimed to test whether signatures of past pathogen exposure could be identified by cataloging public T cell receptors. Among 300 to 450 genotyped donors of the cohort, an average of around 240,000 unique TCR beta nucleotide sequences were sequenced per donor, roughly 18% of them non-productive. All discovery cohort repertoires had been generated on a single sequencing platform. An earlier analysis of fewer than 750 of the donors used high-throughput TCR beta sequencing to judge whether each TCR beta V gene segment behaved as functional or pseudogenic. Besides the first cohort of approximately 670 subjects, a separate validation cohort made up of over 100 different subjects was used. A later genetic analysis used genome-wide SNP genotypes for about 65% of the roughly 700 donors, treating that subset as a discovery cohort. Typing coverage differed by locus: A, B, C, DRB1 and DQB1 were typed in roughly 620-630 donors, DQA1 in about 560, DPA1 in over 600, and DPB1 in 472. An early release that covered some 640 HLA-typed donors contained approximately 300 gigabases of sequencing data and 80 million or so unique TCR sequences. Both class I and class II loci were covered by HLA typing, at four-digit resolution. High-throughput TCR immunosequencing, statistical association of individual TCRs with disease status, and machine learning were combined to predict cytomegalovirus infection status. The study profiled the T cell repertoires of about 720 subjects by immunosequencing and related them to cytomegalovirus serostatus.

The library was obtained by the immunoSEQ multiplex PCR assay. A mixture of 60 forward primers for TCR Vbeta segments and 13 reverse primers for TCR Jbeta segments was used in the multiplex PCR. Amplification of the CDR3 region of rearranged TCR beta genes was performed with a multiplex PCR assay on genomic DNA. On the Illumina HiSeq System, the amplified TCR beta libraries were sequenced as 87-base-pair reads. Under the source paper's analysis protocol: A later analysis tallied tens of millions of unique TCR beta chains across the 666 repertoires, and around 10 million of those chains were shared by two or more donors. Raw reads were error-corrected and collapsed into unique sequences with a nearest-neighbor algorithm that merged closely related sequences to remove PCR and sequencing errors. To assign V, D and J gene segments, CDR3 sequences were aligned to IMGT reference sequences. For a sequence to be retained, a match of at least six nucleotides was required to both a V gene segment and a J gene segment. A rearrangement was called productive if the CDR3 had no stop codons and remained in frame with V and J, and every other rearrangement was called non-productive. Following IMGT convention, CDR3 was defined as the stretch from the second conserved V-encoded cysteine to the conserved J-encoded phenylalanine. Sequences without an unambiguous match to a single V gene segment were excluded from the earlier analysis of several hundred of the donors. An earlier analysis of under 750 of the donors called V segments functional above 56.7% productive rearrangements and segregating when the between-donor standard deviation exceeded 5%. A statistical classification framework was built for diagnosing cytomegalovirus status from the catalog of TCR beta chain sequences. A later analysis assigned V and J genes by comparing TCR nucleotide sequences with IMGT/GENE-DB human TR gene sequences. In a later analysis, CDR3 sequences and most-parsimonious VDJ recombination scenarios were assigned using the TCRdist pipeline. In a later analysis, each TCR beta chain was defined by its CDR3 amino acid sequence together with its V-gene family, and reads lacking a unique V-gene family were excluded. In a later analysis, 500 to 700 highly shared, low-generation-probability nucleotide sequences were removed to address suspected cross-contamination and a sequencing artifact. A later analysis calculated a clonal expansion index for each public chain from normalized within-repertoire ranks of inferred template counts. In a later analysis, generation probabilities were computed using a VDJ recombination model fitted to out-of-frame rearrangements, and the results were checked against IGoR. In a later analysis, hypergeometric tests were used to score TCR-TCR, TCR-HLA and TCR-CMV co-occurrence, with a repertoire-size bias correction applied to TCR pairs. False discovery rates were estimated in a later analysis by permuting HLA or CMV assignments 20 times. A later analysis grouped co-occurring TCRs with DBSCAN, adding TCRdist sequence similarity when clustering within HLA-allele-positive subsets. Repertoires with fewer than 30,000 or more than 120,000 public chains were left out of co-occurrence clustering, as were about five repertoires with anomalous nucleotide sharing. TCRdb carries this immuneACCESS record with in-frame sequences only. Its versions omit some clonotypes, under half of them owing to an unresolved V gene in the studies checked, with the rest unexplained. The V and J calls and clone size come from that table; D and trimming were worked out from the DNA. The sample yields some 130,000 clones; roughly 80% were counted once. Of the sample, about 2.5% falls within the top ten clones.

Study-wide findings and limitations: In a later analysis, HLA-associated TCR beta chains showed more clonal expansion and lower generation probabilities than non-associated chains that were equally common. In a later analysis, TCR association rates were found to vary across HLA loci, with the most associated TCRs seen for DRB1 alleles and the fewest for HLA-C alleles. Some IMGT-functional V segments, including TRBV6-2 and TRBV6-3, could not be told apart with the 87-base-pair reads, so those segments were excluded. Correlated functional status among segregating V segments might reflect linkage disequilibrium, but an unknown experimental factor could not be ruled out. An earlier analysis of several hundred of the donors showed that most TCR beta V segments appeared in productive rearrangements either about 90% or about 30% of the time, which broadly matched IMGT annotations. While some public TCRs were present in many individuals, most TCR sequences turned up only very rarely across donors. According to a later analysis, most CMV-associated TCR beta chains appeared to be HLA-restricted, and the HLA associations seemed to be driven largely by CMV exposure. A later analysis reported that several top co-occurrence clusters appeared linked to parvovirus B19, influenza, CMV and Epstein-Barr virus. Because some donors lacked HLA typing at each locus, the association tests relied only on the typed subset. Immune exposure information for the cohort was limited to CMV serostatus. The cohort was sequenced for TCR beta chains only, and without alpha or paired-chain data the features that could be detected were limited. A further reported finding was that TCR beta sequences accurately predicted the HLA-A and HLA-B alleles for most subjects in the first cohort. The study listed 150 to 200 TCR beta chains as associated with cytomegalovirus. The presence/absence analyses assumed that sequencing depth was roughly uniform across donors, and that assumption may not be true. Strong co-occurrence of HLA alleles, especially DR and DQ, made assigning TCR associations to individual alleles difficult. Three of the identified cytomegalovirus-associated TCR beta chains were confirmed in vitro to be specific for cytomegalovirus antigens. A cluster of highly shared sequence variants was judged likely to be a technical artifact of the sequencing pipeline. A later genetic analysis associated a missense DCLRE1C variant with V-gene and J-gene trimming of TCR beta chains, and an independent cohort replicated the association. In a later genetic analysis, fewer N-insertions in productive TCRs were reported among donors in an Asian-associated ancestry cluster than the roughly 700-donor mean. Because counts were too low, 15 to 20 rarely observed V segments, including chromosome 9 orphons, were excluded from the earlier analysis of several hundred of the donors. At a false discovery rate of 0.05, a later analysis linked under 20,000 TCR beta sequences to specific HLA alleles. The classifier was reported to diagnose cytomegalovirus status with high specificity and sensitivity in both the original cohort and the validation cohort. The authors suggested that the approach could potentially be generalized to other disease states and immunological phenotypes.

The sequence was collected from a young man in good health and CMV-seronegative. The sequence joins TRBV19 to TRBJ1-5, with TRBD1 as a weak D call on 6 bases. Sample: PBMCs. The sequenced DNA: TGTGCCAGTCGTACCGGGACAAGGGGATTTCAGCCCCAGCATTTT. It translates to CASRTGTRGFQPQHF.